Listed below are T cell receptor beta chains from one sample, sequenced in a study of shared clonotypes between healthy human individuals. Sequenced by immunoSEQ multiplex PCR; TCRdb stores in-frame clones only, minus some. The top ten hold about 24% of the sample, which has about 680,000 clones, about 91% seen once. Sequencing input: naive CD8+ T cells sorted from blood. All receptors derive from a young man in good health. Each CDR3 is given with its conserved first and last residue. D genes are given only for firm matches. Only some rows state a clone size, as once, few, many or a class for expanded clones.

TRBV11-2,.,.,TRBJ2-7,CASSFGAGTYEQYF,TGTGCCAGCAGCTTCGGTGCGGGGACCTACGAGCAGTACTTC
TRBV13,TRBD1,.,TRBJ2-7,CASSTGQSSYEQYF,TGTGCCAGCAGCACGGGACAGAGCTCCTACGAGCAGTACTTC
TRBV6-5,TRBD2,.,TRBJ2-2,CASSSGLAGDTGELFF,TGTGCCAGCAGTTCCGGACTAGCGGGAGACACCGGGGAGCTGTTTTTT
TRBV21-1,.,.,TRBJ2-2,CASSFRTATGELFF,TGTGCCAGCAGCTTCCGGACAGCCACCGGGGAGCTGTTTTTT
TRBV11-2,TRBD2,.,TRBJ2-7,CASSLELAGGANEQYF,TGTGCCAGCAGCTTAGAGCTAGCGGGAGGGGCCAACGAGCAGTACTTC
TRBV7-8,.,.,TRBJ1-5,CASSPSRTGNQPQHF,TGTGCCAGCAGTCCTTCCCGGACAGGCAATCAGCCCCAGCATTTT
TRBV4-1,.,once,TRBJ1-1,CASSQDPPTEYMNTEAFF,TGCGCCAGCAGCCAAGACCCCCCGACAGAGTACATGAACACTGAAGCTTTCTTT
TRBV4-3,.,.,TRBJ2-7,CASSQDRYRIYEQYF,TGCGCCAGCAGCCAAGACCGATACAGGATCTACGAGCAGTACTTC
TRBV27,.,.,TRBJ1-5,CASSFDSDQPQHF,TGTGCCAGCAGTTTCGACAGTGATCAGCCCCAGCATTTT
TRBV11-3,TRBD1,.,TRBJ2-1,CASSSGQGADEQFF,TGTGCCAGCAGCTCAGGACAGGGGGCCGATGAGCAGTTCTTC
TRBV27,.,.,TRBJ1-5,CASSLSAYQPQHF,TGTGCCAGCAGTTTATCTGCTTATCAGCCCCAGCATTTT
TRBV4-3,.,.,TRBJ2-1,CASSQEGGDEQFF,TGCGCCAGCAGCCAAGAAGGCGGGGATGAGCAGTTCTTC
TRBV28,TRBD1,once,TRBJ2-3,CASSFHYTGEGDTQYF,TGTGCCAGCAGTTTCCACTACACAGGGGAAGGAGATACGCAGTATTTT
TRBV11-3,.,.,TRBJ2-7,CASSLAGTYEQYF,TGTGCCAGCAGCTTAGCAGGGACCTACGAGCAGTACTTC
TRBV2,.,.,TRBJ2-4,CASKSTTADELAKNIQYF,TGTGCCAGCAAGAGTACGACCGCGGATGAGTTAGCCAAAAACATTCAGTACTTC
TRBV7-9,.,.,TRBJ1-5,CASSLDRAGQPQHF,TGTGCCAGCAGCTTAGATCGGGCGGGACAGCCCCAGCATTTT
TRBV27,TRBD2,.,TRBJ2-5,CASSSTRLAGGRDQETQYF,TGTGCCAGCAGTTCTACAAGACTAGCGGGAGGGAGGGACCAAGAGACCCAGTACTTC
TRBV4-1,TRBD1,.,TRBJ2-2,CASSPRTGLAPGELFF,TGCGCCAGCAGCCCCCGGACAGGCCTTGCCCCCGGGGAGCTGTTTTTT
TRBV28,.,.,TRBJ1-5,CASRHAGGQPQHF,TGTGCCAGCCGACATGCCGGCGGTCAGCCCCAGCATTTT
TRBV7-9,.,once,TRBJ1-2,CASSPQGNYGYTF,TGTGCCAGCAGCCCTCAGGGGAACTATGGCTACACCTTC
TRBV11-3,.,.,TRBJ2-1,CASSLDRSNEQFF,TGTGCCAGCAGCTTAGATCGGAGCAATGAGCAGTTCTTC
TRBV7-9,.,once,TRBJ2-3,CASSFSEDKTQYF,TGTGCCAGCAGCTTCTCAGAGGATAAAACGCAGTATTTT
TRBV12-5,TRBD2,.,TRBJ2-1,CATASGGGSYNEQFF,TGTGCTACAGCCTCGGGAGGGGGTTCCTACAATGAGCAGTTCTTC
TRBV21-1,.,.,TRBJ2-7,CASSLAVSSYEQYF,TGTGCCAGCAGCCTTGCCGTTAGCTCCTACGAGCAGTACTTC
TRBV19,TRBD1,.,TRBJ1-1,CASSTEGTGEAFF,TGTGCCAGTAGTACAGAGGGGACAGGTGAAGCTTTCTTT
TRBV28,.,.,TRBJ2-2,CASSLSAGRGTGELFF,TGTGCCAGCAGTTTATCGGCAGGGAGAGGCACCGGGGAGCTGTTTTTT
TRBV7-6,.,.,TRBJ2-2,CASSRGGATGELFF,TGTGCCAGCAGCCGAGGGGGAGCTACCGGGGAGCTGTTTTTT
TRBV7-8,TRBD1,.,TRBJ2-7,CASSLERDRARDYEQYF,TGTGCCAGCAGCTTAGAACGGGACAGGGCGAGAGATTACGAGCAGTACTTC
TRBV5-1,TRBD2,.,TRBJ2-5,CASSPGGGETQYF,TGCGCCAGCAGCCCGGGGGGGGGAGAGACCCAGTACTTC
TRBV28,.,.,TRBJ2-1,CASSSGVRFF,TGTGCCAGCAGTTCGGGAGTACGGTTCTTC
TRBV28,.,once,TRBJ2-1,CASSLLTGLYNEQFF,TGTGCCAGCAGTTTACTGACCGGGCTCTACAATGAGCAGTTCTTC
TRBV27,TRBD1,once,TRBJ2-3,CASSYRDRGLRDTQYF,TGTGCCAGCAGTTACAGGGACAGGGGCCTCAGGGATACGCAGTATTTT
TRBV4-3,.,.,TRBJ1-5,CASSPHTASNQPQHF,TGCGCCAGCAGCCCGCATACGGCCAGCAATCAGCCCCAGCATTTT
TRBV6-6,TRBD1,once,TRBJ2-7,CASSYSQGAYEQYF,TGTGCCAGCAGTTACTCTCAGGGGGCTTACGAGCAGTACTTC
TRBV7-6,TRBD1,.,TRBJ2-7,CASSLPAGTATYEQYF,TGTGCCAGCAGCTTACCCGCCGGGACAGCGACATACGAGCAGTACTTC
TRBV6-5,.,.,TRBJ1-2,CASSLGGANYGYTF,TGTGCCAGCAGTCTCGGGGGAGCTAACTATGGCTACACCTTC
TRBV29-1,.,few,TRBJ2-7,CSVEGMGTTYEQYF,TGCAGCGTTGAAGGAATGGGAACCACTTACGAGCAGTACTTC
TRBV5-1,.,.,TRBJ1-1,CASSLDMGIPEAFF,TGCGCCAGCAGCTTGGATATGGGAATCCCTGAAGCTTTCTTT
TRBV29-1,TRBD2,.,TRBJ2-3,CSVVLASGPDTDTQYF,TGCAGCGTCGTCCTCGCTAGCGGACCAGACACAGATACGCAGTATTTT
TRBV9,.,.,TRBJ2-7,CASSVVGTPDEQYF,TGTGCCAGCAGCGTAGTGGGCACCCCCGACGAGCAGTACTTC
TRBV7-3,TRBD2,once,TRBJ2-1,CASSLGQRGIDEQFF,TGTGCCAGCAGCTTAGGCCAGCGGGGTATAGATGAGCAGTTCTTC
TRBV7-9,.,.,TRBJ2-7,CASSLVTGVDEQYF,TGTGCCAGCAGCTTAGTGACGGGTGTAGACGAGCAGTACTTC
TRBV28,TRBD2,.,TRBJ2-2,CASSSPAGDTGELFF,TGTGCCAGCAGTTCTCCAGCGGGAGACACCGGGGAGCTGTTTTTT